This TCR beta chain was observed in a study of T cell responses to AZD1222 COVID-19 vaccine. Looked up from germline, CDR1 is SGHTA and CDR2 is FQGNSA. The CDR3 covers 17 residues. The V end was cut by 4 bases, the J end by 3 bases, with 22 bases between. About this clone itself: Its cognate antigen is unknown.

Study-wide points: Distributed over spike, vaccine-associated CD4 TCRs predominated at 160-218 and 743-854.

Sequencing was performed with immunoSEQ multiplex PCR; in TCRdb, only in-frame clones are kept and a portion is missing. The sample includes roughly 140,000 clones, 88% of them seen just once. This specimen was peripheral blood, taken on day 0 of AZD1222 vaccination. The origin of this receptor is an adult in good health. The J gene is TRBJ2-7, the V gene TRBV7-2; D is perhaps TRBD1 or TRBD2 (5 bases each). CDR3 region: CASSSSVLGERVYEQYF. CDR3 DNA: TGTGCCAGCAGCTCCTCCGTTTTGGGGGAGAGAGTCTACGAGCAGTACTTC.